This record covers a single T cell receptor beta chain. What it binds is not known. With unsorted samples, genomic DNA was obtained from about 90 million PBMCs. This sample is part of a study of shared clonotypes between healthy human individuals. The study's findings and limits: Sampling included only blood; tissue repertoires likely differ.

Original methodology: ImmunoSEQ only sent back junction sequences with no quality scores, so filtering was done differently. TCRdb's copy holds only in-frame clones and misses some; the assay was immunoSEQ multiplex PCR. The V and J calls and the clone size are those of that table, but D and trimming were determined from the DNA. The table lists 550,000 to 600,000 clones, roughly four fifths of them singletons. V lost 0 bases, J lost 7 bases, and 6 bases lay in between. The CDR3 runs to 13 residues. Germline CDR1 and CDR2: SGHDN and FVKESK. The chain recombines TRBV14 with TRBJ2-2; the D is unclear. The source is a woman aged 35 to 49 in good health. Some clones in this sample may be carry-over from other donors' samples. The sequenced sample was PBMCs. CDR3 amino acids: CASSQDLNGELFF. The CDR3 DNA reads TGTGCCAGCAGCCAAGATCTTAACGGGGAGCTGTTTTTT.